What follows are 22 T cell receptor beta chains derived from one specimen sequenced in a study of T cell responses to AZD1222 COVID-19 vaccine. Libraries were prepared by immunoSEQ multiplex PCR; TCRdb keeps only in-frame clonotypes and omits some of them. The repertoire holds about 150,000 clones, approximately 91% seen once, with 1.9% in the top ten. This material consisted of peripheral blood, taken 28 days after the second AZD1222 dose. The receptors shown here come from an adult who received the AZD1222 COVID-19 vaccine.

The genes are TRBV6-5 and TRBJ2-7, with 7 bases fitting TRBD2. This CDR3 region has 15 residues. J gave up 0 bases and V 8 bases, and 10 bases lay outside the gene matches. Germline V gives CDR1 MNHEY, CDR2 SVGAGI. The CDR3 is CASSKRDDSSYEQYF. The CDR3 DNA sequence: TGTGCCAGCTCGAAGCGGGACGACAGCTCCTACGAGCAGTACTTC.

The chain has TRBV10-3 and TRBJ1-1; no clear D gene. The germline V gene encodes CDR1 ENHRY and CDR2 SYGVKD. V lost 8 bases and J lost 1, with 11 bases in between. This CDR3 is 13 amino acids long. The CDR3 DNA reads TGTGCCATCGCGGCCCGAACGAACACTGAAGCTTTCTTT. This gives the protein CAIAARTNTEAFF.

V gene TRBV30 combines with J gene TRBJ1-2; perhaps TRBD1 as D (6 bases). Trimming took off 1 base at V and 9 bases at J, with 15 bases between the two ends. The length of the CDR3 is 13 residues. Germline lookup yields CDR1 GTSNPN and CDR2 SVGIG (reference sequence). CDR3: CAWSGQARFRYTF. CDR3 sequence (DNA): TGTGCCTGGAGTGGACAGGCTAGGTTTCGCTACACCTTC.

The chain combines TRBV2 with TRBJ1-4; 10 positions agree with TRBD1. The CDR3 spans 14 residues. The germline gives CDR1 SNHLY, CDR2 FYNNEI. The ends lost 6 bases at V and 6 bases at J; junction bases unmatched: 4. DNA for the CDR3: TGTGCCAGCAGCCGACAGGGGGCGGATGAAAAACTGTTTTTT. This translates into CASSRQGADEKLFF.

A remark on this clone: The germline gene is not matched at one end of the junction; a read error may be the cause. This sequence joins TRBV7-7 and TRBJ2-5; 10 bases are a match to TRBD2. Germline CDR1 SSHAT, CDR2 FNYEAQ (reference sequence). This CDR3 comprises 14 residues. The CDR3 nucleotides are TGTGCTAGCAGCACCGGGACTAGCGAGGGGACCCAGTACTTC. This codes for CASSTGTSEGTQYF. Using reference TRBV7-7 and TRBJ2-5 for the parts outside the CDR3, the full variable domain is GAGVSQSPRYKVTKRGQDVTLRCDPISSHATLYWYQQALGQGPEFLTYFNYEAQPDKSGLPSDRFSAERPEGSISTLTIQRTEQRDSAMYRCASSTGTSEGTQYFGPGTRLLVL.

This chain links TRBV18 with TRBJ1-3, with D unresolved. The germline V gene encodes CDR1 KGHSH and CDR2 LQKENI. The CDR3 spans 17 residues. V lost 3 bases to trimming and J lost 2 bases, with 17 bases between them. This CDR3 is CASSPAAPGSTGNTIYF. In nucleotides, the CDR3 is TGTGCCAGCTCACCGGCAGCACCGGGGTCTACTGGAAACACCATATATTTT.

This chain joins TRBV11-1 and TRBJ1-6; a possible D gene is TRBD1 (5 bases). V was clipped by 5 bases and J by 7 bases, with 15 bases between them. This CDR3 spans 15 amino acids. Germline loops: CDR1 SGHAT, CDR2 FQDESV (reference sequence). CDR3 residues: CASSANLGRNSPLHF. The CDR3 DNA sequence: TGTGCCAGCAGCGCTAACCTGGGACGGAATTCACCCCTCCACTTT.

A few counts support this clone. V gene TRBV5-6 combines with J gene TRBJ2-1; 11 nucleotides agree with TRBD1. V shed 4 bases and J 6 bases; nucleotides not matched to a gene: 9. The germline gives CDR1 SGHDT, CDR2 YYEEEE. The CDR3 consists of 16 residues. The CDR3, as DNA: TGTGCCAGCAGCGGGGGCAGGGACAGGGGGACCAATGAGCAGTTCTTC. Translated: CASSGGRDRGTNEQFF. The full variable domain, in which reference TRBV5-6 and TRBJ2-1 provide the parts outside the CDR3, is DAGVTQSPTHLIKTRGQQVTLRCSPKSGHDTVSWYQQALGQGPQFIFQYYEEEERQRGNFPDRFSGHQFPNYSSELNVNALLLGDSALYLCASSGGRDRGTNEQFFGPGTRLTVL.

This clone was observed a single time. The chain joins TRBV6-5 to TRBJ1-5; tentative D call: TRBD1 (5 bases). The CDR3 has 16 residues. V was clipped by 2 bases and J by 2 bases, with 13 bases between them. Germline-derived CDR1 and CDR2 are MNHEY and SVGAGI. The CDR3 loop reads CASSYQAWGGNQPQHF. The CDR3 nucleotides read TGTGCCAGCAGTTACCAGGCATGGGGGGGCAATCAGCCCCAGCATTTT.

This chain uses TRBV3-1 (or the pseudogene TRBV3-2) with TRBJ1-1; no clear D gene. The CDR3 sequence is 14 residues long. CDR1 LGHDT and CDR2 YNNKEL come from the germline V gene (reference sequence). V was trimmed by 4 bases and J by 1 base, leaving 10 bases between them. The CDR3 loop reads CASSLRHGNTEAFF. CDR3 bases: TGTGCCAGCAGCCTCAGACACGGGAACACTGAAGCTTTCTTT.

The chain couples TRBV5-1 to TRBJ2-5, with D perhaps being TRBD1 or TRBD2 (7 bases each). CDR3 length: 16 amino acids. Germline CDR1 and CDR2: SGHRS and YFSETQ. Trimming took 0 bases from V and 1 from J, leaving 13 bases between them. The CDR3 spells CASSLAGRTGQETQYF. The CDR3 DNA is TGCGCCAGCAGCTTGGCCGGGAGGACAGGCCAAGAGACCCAGTACTTC. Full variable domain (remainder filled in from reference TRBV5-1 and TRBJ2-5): KAGVTQTPRYLIKTRGQQVTLSCSPISGHRSVSWYQQTPGQGLQFLFEYFSETQRNKGNFPGRFSGRQFSNSRSEMNVSTLELGDSALYLCASSLAGRTGQETQYFGPGTRLLVL.

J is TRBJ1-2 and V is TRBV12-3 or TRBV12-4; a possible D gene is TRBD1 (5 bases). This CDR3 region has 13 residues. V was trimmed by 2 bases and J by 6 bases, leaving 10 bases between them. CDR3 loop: CASSLLGVDGYTF. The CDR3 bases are TGTGCCAGCAGTTTATTAGGGGTGGATGGCTACACCTTC.

The CDR3 nucleotides are TGTGCCAGCAGCGGGGGACAGGGACCTTTCTTT. It yields the protein CASSGGQGPFF. The gene calls are TRBV13 and TRBJ1-1, with TRBD1 identical over 9 bases. J was trimmed by 12 bases and V by 5 bases; bases with no gene match: 4. This CDR3 is built from 11 residues. Germline V gene sequence: CDR1 PRHDT, CDR2 FYEKMQ (reference sequence).

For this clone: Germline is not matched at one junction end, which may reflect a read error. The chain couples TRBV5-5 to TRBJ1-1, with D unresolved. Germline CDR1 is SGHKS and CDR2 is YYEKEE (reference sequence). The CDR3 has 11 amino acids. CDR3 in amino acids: CASSLDTEAFF. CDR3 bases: TGTGCCAGCAGCTTGGACACAGAAGCTTTCTTT. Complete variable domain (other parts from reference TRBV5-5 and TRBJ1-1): DAGVTQSPTHLIKTRGQQVTLRCSPISGHKSVSWYQQVLGQGPQFIFQYYEKEERGRGNFPDRFSARQFPNYSSELNVNALLLGDSALYLCASSLDTEAFFGQGTRLTVV.

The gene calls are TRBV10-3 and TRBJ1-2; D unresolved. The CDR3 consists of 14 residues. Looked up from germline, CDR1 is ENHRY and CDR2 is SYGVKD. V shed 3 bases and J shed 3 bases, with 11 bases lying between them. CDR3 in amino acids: CAISDPPPYYGYTF. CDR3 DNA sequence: TGTGCCATCAGTGACCCTCCCCCATACTATGGCTACACCTTC.

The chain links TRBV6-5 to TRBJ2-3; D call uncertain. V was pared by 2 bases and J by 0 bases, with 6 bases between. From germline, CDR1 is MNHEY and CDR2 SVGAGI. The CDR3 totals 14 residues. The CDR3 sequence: CASSYGYSTDTQYF. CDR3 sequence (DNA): TGTGCCAGCAGTTACGGGTATAGCACAGATACGCAGTATTTT.

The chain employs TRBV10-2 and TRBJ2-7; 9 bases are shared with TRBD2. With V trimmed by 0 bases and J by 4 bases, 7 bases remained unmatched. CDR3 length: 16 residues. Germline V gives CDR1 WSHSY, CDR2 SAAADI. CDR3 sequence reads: CASSESGGGGAYEQYF. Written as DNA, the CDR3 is TGCGCCAGCAGTGAGTCAGGGGGCGGGGGGGCATACGAGCAGTACTTC.

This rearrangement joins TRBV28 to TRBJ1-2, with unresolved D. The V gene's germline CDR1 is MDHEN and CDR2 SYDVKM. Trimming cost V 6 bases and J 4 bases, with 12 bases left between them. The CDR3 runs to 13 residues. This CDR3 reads CASSPGPSYGYTF. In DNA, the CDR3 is TGTGCCAGCAGCCCCGGGCCTTCCTATGGCTACACCTTC.

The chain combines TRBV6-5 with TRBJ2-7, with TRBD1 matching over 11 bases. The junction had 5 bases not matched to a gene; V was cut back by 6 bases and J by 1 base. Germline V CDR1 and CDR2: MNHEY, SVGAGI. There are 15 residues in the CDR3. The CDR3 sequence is CASRSGQGASYEQYF. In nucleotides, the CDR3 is TGTGCCAGCAGATCCGGACAGGGGGCTTCCTACGAGCAGTACTTC.

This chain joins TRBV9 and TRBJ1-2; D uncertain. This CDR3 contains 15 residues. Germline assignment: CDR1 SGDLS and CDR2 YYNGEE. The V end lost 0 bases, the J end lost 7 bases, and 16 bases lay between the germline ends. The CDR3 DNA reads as TGTGCCAGCAGCGTAGGGCCGGGTTTAACTACTGGCTACACCTTC. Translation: CASSVGPGLTTGYTF.

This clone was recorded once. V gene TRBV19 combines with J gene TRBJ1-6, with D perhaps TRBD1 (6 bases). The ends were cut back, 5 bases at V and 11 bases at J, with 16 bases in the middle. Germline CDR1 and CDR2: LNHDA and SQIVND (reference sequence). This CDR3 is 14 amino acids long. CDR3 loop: CASSGGTGRPPLHF. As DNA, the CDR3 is TGTGCCAGTAGTGGGGGAACAGGGAGGCCACCCCTCCACTTT. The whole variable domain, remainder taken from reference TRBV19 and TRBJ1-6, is DGGITQSPKYLFRKEGQNVTLSCEQNLNHDAMYWYRQDPGQGLRLIYYSQIVNDFQKGDIAEGYSVSREKKESFPLTVTSAQKNPTAFYLCASSGGTGRPPLHFGNGTRLTVT.

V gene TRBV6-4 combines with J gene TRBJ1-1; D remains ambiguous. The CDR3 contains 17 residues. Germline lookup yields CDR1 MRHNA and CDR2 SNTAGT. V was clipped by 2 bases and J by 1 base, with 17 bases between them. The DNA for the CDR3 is TGTGCCAGCAGTGACCACCCGGCACAGAGAAAGAACACTGAAGCTTTCTTT. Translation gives CASSDHPAQRKNTEAFF.